This T cell receptor beta chain was identified in a study of blood T cell repertoires in COVID-19. As for the study in general: Donors in the United States, Italy and Spain gave samples during acute or convalescent COVID-19. PBMCs, B-cell-depleted T cells, or T cells provided the cDNA or gDNA that made up the material.

J lost 5 bases, V lost 4 bases, and 11 bases had no gene match. Per the germline V gene, CDR1 is SGDLS and CDR2 is YYNGEE. CDR3 size: 15 residues. Original processing notes: Amplification with reference gene primers provided the estimates of nucleated cell counts. The protocol was immunoSEQ multiplex PCR, while the TCRdb copy is restricted to in-frame clones and leaves out a portion. The V and J calls and clone size come from that table; D and trimming were worked out from the DNA. The profile shows around 470,000 clones, 75% to 90% of them singletons. Seattle participants joined during active infection and were tracked over time.

The gene calls are TRBV9 and TRBJ2-5, with TRBD2 matching 7 bases. Specimen: peripheral blood. This TCR was sampled from a man aged 18 to 30 with COVID-19, enrolled during active disease. Written as DNA, the CDR3 is TGTGCCAGCAGCTCTAACGGACTAGATCGGGAGACCCAGTACTTC. Translating gives CASSSNGLDRETQYF.